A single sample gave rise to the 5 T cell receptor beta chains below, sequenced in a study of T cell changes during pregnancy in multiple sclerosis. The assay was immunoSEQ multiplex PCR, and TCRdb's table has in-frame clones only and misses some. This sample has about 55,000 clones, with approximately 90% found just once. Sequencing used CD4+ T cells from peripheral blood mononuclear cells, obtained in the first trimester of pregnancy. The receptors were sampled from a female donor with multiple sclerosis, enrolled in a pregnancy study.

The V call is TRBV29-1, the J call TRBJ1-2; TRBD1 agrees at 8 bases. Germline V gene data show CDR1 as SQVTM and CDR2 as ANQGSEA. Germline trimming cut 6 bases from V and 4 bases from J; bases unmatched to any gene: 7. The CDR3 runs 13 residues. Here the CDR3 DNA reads TGCAGCGTGGCCGACAGGGGTCTCTATGGCTACACCTTC. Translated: CSVADRGLYGYTF.

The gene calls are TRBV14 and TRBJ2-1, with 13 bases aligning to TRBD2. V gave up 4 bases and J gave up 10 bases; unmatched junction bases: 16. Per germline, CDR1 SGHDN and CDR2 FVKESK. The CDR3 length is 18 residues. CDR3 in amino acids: CASSPKALGLAGAWEQFF. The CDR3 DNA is TGTGCCAGCAGCCCGAAAGCCTTAGGACTAGCGGGAGCTTGGGAGCAGTTCTTC.

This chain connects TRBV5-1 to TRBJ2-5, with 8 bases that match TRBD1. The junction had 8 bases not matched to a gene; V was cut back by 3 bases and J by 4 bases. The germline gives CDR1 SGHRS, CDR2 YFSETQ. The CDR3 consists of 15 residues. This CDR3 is CASSSVAGGAETQYF. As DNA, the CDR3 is TGCGCCAGCAGCTCCGTTGCAGGGGGCGCAGAGACCCAGTACTTC.

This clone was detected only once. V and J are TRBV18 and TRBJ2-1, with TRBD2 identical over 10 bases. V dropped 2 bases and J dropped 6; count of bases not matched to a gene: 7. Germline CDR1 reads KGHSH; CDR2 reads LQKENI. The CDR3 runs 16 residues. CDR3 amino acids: CASSPGLAGVANEQFF. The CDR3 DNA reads TGTGCCAGCTCACCAGGGCTAGCGGGAGTTGCCAATGAGCAGTTCTTC.

The CDR3 sequence: CASSYAGGTDTQYF. DNA of the CDR3: TGTGCCAGCAGTTATGCAGGGGGTACAGATACGCAGTATTTT. The V and J genes are TRBV27 and TRBJ2-3; TRBD1 agrees at 7 bases. The CDR3 runs to 14 residues. V trimming: 4 bases; J trimming: 3 bases; junction bases outside the gene matches: 4. Germline CDR1 is MNHEY and CDR2 is SMNVEV (reference sequence).